The 8 T cell receptor beta chains reported below all come from one sample, sequenced in a study of blood T cell repertoires in COVID-19. Using immunoSEQ multiplex PCR, the repertoire was profiled, and TCRdb retains in-frame clones only, with some absent. The sample consists of under 80,000 clones, about 88% of them appearing once. The sample comprised peripheral blood. The source of these receptors is a human donor in a cohort sampled during active COVID-19.

The J gene is TRBJ2-7, the V gene TRBV5-1; D may be TRBD1 (5 bases). V was cut by 4 bases and J by 2 bases, with 13 bases left in between. The CDR3 contains 14 residues. In germline, CDR1 is SGHRS, CDR2 YFSETQ. The CDR3 is CASSLAGLPYEQYF. The CDR3 DNA follows: TGCGCCAGCAGCCTGGCAGGGCTGCCCTACGAGCAGTACTTC. Full variable domain (missing parts from reference TRBV5-1 and TRBJ2-7): KAGVTQTPRYLIKTRGQQVTLSCSPISGHRSVSWYQQTPGQGLQFLFEYFSETQRNKGNFPGRFSGRQFSNSRSEMNVSTLELGDSALYLCASSLAGLPYEQYFGPGTRLTVT.

In DNA form, the CDR3 reads TGTGCCAGCAGCCGCGGGTCCAACGAGCAGTACTTC. Its protein is CASSRGSNEQYF. The chain couples TRBV6-5 to TRBJ2-7; the D gene is possibly TRBD2 (5 bases). Germline CDR1 is MNHEY and CDR2 is SVGAGI. There are 12 residues in the CDR3. Deletions cut 6 bases from V and 5 bases from J, with 11 bases between.

The chain links TRBV5-4 to TRBJ1-1; tentative D call: TRBD1 (5 bases). V lost 0 bases and J 5 bases, leaving 11 bases between the germline ends. The CDR3 length is 14 residues. Germline V CDR1 and CDR2: SGHNT, YYREEE (reference sequence). Written as DNA, the CDR3 is TGTGCCAGCAGCTTGGAGTACGGGGGAACTGAAGCTTTCTTT. Translating gives CASSLEYGGTEAFF.

This chain connects TRBV7-3 to TRBJ2-1; 10 positions agree with TRBD2. Trimming cost V 4 bases and J 4 bases; bases outside gene matches: 7. Germline CDR1 is SGHTA and CDR2 is FQGTGA. The CDR3 has 16 amino acids. CDR3 DNA sequence: TGTGCCAGCAGCTGGCTAGCGGGAGCGTTATACAATGAGCAGTTCTTC. Protein sequence: CASSWLAGALYNEQFF.

The chain recombines TRBV28 with TRBJ2-2; 8 positions agree with TRBD1. The CDR3 runs 13 residues. J lost 5 bases, V lost 8 bases, and 4 bases had no gene match. Germline V gene data show CDR1 as MDHEN and CDR2 as SYDVKM. The chain's CDR3 is CASGYRGTGELFF. CDR3 DNA sequence: TGTGCCAGCGGATACAGGGGGACCGGGGAGCTGTTTTTT. Full variable domain (rest looked up from reference TRBV28 and TRBJ2-2): DVKVTQSSRYLVKRTGEKVFLECVQDMDHENMFWYRQDPGLGLRLIYFSYDVKMKEKGDIPEGYSVSREKKERFSLILESASTNQTSMYLCASGYRGTGELFFGEGSRLTVL.

This sequence joins TRBV4-1 and TRBJ2-1; possibly TRBD1 for D (6 bases). This CDR3 contains 16 residues. Germline loops: CDR1 MGHRA, CDR2 YSYEKL. Trimming pared 1 base from V and 2 bases from J, leaving 12 bases between. DNA of the CDR3: TGCGCCAGCAGCCAAGCTTCAACAGGGACCTACAATGAGCAGTTCTTC. Protein sequence: CASSQASTGTYNEQFF.

V gene TRBV9 combines with J gene TRBJ2-3; TRBD2 matches 9 bases. Trimming cost V 1 base and J 0 bases; bases outside gene matches: 12. This CDR3 has 19 residues. The germline gives CDR1 SGDLS, CDR2 YYNGEE. The chain's CDR3 is CASSVSSAGGPLSTDTQYF. The CDR3 coding sequence is TGTGCCAGCAGCGTAAGTTCAGCGGGAGGCCCCCTTAGCACAGATACGCAGTATTTT.

This rearrangement joins TRBV11-3 to TRBJ2-3, with 10 positions matching TRBD1. CDR3 size: 17 residues. V was clipped by 3 bases and J by 4 bases; unmatched bases: 10. From germline, CDR1 is SGHNT and CDR2 YENEEA. As DNA, the CDR3 is TGTGCCAGCAGCTTGGGTTCCGGACAGGGGGTCTCAGATACGCAGTATTTT. Residues: CASSLGSGQGVSDTQYF.